The rows below give T cell receptor beta chains drawn from one sample of a study of cytomegalovirus exposure and HLA in healthy donors. Only in-frame clones appear in the TCRdb table, and some are missing; sequencing was by immunoSEQ multiplex PCR. The sample yields about 140,000 clones, roughly four fifths seen once. Sample: PBMCs. The source of these receptors is a human donor in good health. Each CDR3 is given with its conserved first and last residue. The order of the fields is J gene, V gene, CDR3 protein.

>TRBJ1-1|TRBV10-2
CASSQNRGNTEAFF
>TRBJ1-1|TRBV7-9
CASSLKGPGNTEAFF
>TRBJ2-3|TRBV25-1
CASRIPGTDTQYF
>TRBJ1-4|TRBV28
CASSRNRGIGEKLFF
>TRBJ1-1|TRBV15
CATSSDRDSLEAFF
>TRBJ2-1|TRBV19
CASNRDRRSYNEQFF
>TRBJ2-6|TRBV4-2
CASSQVPAGSSGANVLTF
>TRBJ2-1|TRBV5-1
CASSGQGYNEQFF
>TRBJ1-1|TRBV19
CASSPRGLSTEAFF
>TRBJ1-3|TRBV5-1
CASSWAGVSGNTIYF
>TRBJ1-6|TRBV25-1
CASSDPNGGNSPLHF
>TRBJ2-3|TRBV5-6
CASSLGGLGGTDTQYF
>TRBJ2-1|TRBV7-9
CASSTNSGTGRNEQFF
>TRBJ2-3|TRBV4-1
CASSQDSQVDTQYF
>TRBJ2-5|TRBV7-9
CASSSTGTSGYRGLETQYF
>TRBJ1-6|TRBV7-8
CASSLVLQANSPLHF
>TRBJ1-2|TRBV6-5
CASSSLGGYGYTF
>TRBJ1-5|TRBV7-9
CASSFFGDNQPQHF
>TRBJ1-1|TRBV5-4
CASSDRALNTEAFF
>TRBJ2-1|TRBV5-1
CASSLDSYNEQFF
>TRBJ2-2|TRBV9
CASGQENTGELFF
>TRBJ1-4|TRBV6-5
CASSYSSGVTNEKLFF
>TRBJ1-5|TRBV6-6
CASSLQGWNQPQHF
>TRBJ1-4|TRBV30
CAWTASTGEKLFF
>TRBJ2-2|TRBV25-1
CASSALATGELFF
>TRBJ2-2|TRBV6-5
CASSWGQNTGELFF
>TRBJ2-7|TRBV5-4
CASSLLTGEQYF
>TRBJ2-1|TRBV7-6
CASSSGLYNEQFF
>TRBJ1-1|TRBV13
CAIDRESEAFF
>TRBJ2-7|TRBV9
CASSLREGYEQYF
>TRBJ2-7|TRBV7-9
CASSFGTTYEQYF
>TRBJ2-1|TRBV30
CAWSVGEFNEQFF
>TRBJ2-5|TRBV11-3
CASSPKTTSTQYF